Listed below are T cell receptor beta chains from one sample, sequenced in a study of shared T cell receptors in the human thymus. TCRdb keeps only in-frame clones here, not all; method: immunoSEQ multiplex PCR. Counted here are hundreds of thousands of clones, 80% to 90% occurring once; the ten biggest clones make up just under 0.0095%. These records were also assigned to another study, of human thymus T cells.

The sequenced material came from thymocytes. These receptors came from a boy under two years old with a congenital heart defect. The CDR3 runs from the conserved cysteine through the conserved F or W. Fields, in order: J gene, V gene, D gene, clone size, CDR3 protein, CDR3 DNA. A D gene is named only where the DNA matches it firmly. Clone size is stated in some rows and not others, as once, few, many or a class when expanded.

>TRBJ2-2|TRBV20-1|-|-
CSAEGAGELFF
TGCAGTGCCGAGGGGGCCGGGGAGCTGTTTTTT
>TRBJ2-3|TRBV5-1|-|few
CASSSGATGHGTDTQYF
TGCGCCAGCAGCTCTGGGGCCACCGGGCATGGCACAGATACGCAGTATTTT
>TRBJ1-1|TRBV5-6|-|-
CASSLAEGNTEAFF
TGTGCCAGCAGCTTGGCCGAGGGGAACACTGAAGCTTTCTTT
>TRBJ2-7|TRBV9|-|-
CASSASGTYEQYF
TGTGCCAGCAGCGCGTCAGGTACCTACGAGCAGTACTTC
>TRBJ2-7|TRBV27|TRBD2|-
CASSLNPRRLAGDNRKIGAPEQYF
TGTGCCAGCAGTTTGAATCCGAGGAGGCTAGCGGGGGATAACCGAAAGATAGGTGCTCCCGAGCAGTACTTC
>TRBJ2-2|TRBV6-5|-|-
CASSPRVGPGELFF
TGTGCCAGCAGTCCGAGGGTAGGGCCCGGGGAGCTGTTTTTT
>TRBJ2-1|TRBV5-4|TRBD1|-
CASRPQGSYNEQFF
TGTGCCAGCCGACCACAGGGGTCCTACAATGAGCAGTTCTTC
>TRBJ1-4|TRBV7-9|TRBD1|-
CASSQDRGHEKLFF
TGTGCCAGCAGCCAGGACAGGGGCCATGAAAAACTGTTTTTT
>TRBJ2-7|TRBV28|-|-
CASTQEGYEQYF
TGTGCCAGCACTCAGGAGGGGTACGAGCAGTACTTC
>TRBJ2-7|TRBV5-1|TRBD1|-
CASSLTPGQGYEQYF
TGCGCCAGCAGCTTAACCCCGGGACAGGGCTACGAGCAGTACTTC
>TRBJ2-5|TRBV15|-|-
CATSRDDGKYQETQYF
TGTGCCACCAGCAGAGATGACGGGAAATACCAAGAGACCCAGTACTTC
>TRBJ1-5|TRBV4-1|-|-
CASSQDCCQGPYSNQPQHF
TGCGCCAGCAGCCAAGATTGCTGTCAGGGGCCCTATAGCAATCAGCCCCAGCATTTT
>TRBJ1-4|TRBV29-1|-|-
CSVGFGGPTNEKLFF
TGCAGCGTGGGATTTGGAGGTCCAACTAATGAAAAACTGTTTTTT
>TRBJ1-2|TRBV7-2|-|-
CASSLAPRGSNYGYTF
TGTGCCAGCAGCTTAGCGCCTAGAGGATCTAACTATGGCTACACCTTC
>TRBJ1-6|TRBV28|-|once
CAEGDTFNSPLHF
TGTGCCGAGGGGGACACCTTTAATTCACCCCTCCACTTT
>TRBJ1-4|TRBV2|-|few
CASTLGGMGEKLFF
TGTGCCAGCACCCTTGGGGGGATGGGTGAAAAACTGTTTTTT